The 28 T cell receptor beta chains reported below all come from one sample, sequenced in a study of T cells in Graves' hyperthyroidism and ophthalmopathy. RNA transcripts provided the source from which TCR beta CDR3 regions were amplified. A first-round RT-PCR of the TCR CDR3 used the HTBI primer set. MiXCR, applied by TCRdb to the multiplex PCR reads, yields one record per CDR3 protein. The table has 600,000 to 850,000 distinct CDR3 sequences, 15% to 20% seen once. The source material was blood. The receptors come from a woman aged 50 to 60 with Graves' hyperthyroidism that later progressed to Graves' ophthalmopathy.

The chain recombines TRBV7-2 with TRBJ1-3; D not certain. V was clipped by 1 base and J by 0 bases, with 7 bases between them. This CDR3 has 15 residues. Germline CDR1 is SGHTA and CDR2 is FQGNSA. The CDR3 coding sequence is TGTGCCAGCAGCTTAGAGACCCACTCTGGAAACACCATATATTTT. As protein: CASSLETHSGNTIYF.

This clonotype occurred many times. The chain uses TRBV30 and TRBJ2-7; TRBD2 agrees at 9 bases. The CDR3 is 13 residues long. The V gene end was trimmed by 2 bases and the J gene end by 2 bases; junction bases not matched to a gene: 1. CDR1 and CDR2 from the germline V gene are GTSNPN and SVGIG (reference sequence). The CDR3 DNA reads as TGTGCCTGGAGTAGCGGGGGGACCTACGAGCAGTACTTC. As protein: CAWSSGGTYEQYF.

The chain joins TRBV30 to TRBJ2-6; 7 bases are shared with TRBD1. The CDR3 contains 17 residues. Germline-derived CDR1 and CDR2 are GTSNPN and SVGIG (reference sequence). The J segment lost 0 bases and the V segment lost 2 bases, leaving 7 bases of the junction unmatched. This CDR3 reads CAWSFRDRASGANVLTF. In nucleotides, the CDR3 is TGTGCCTGGAGTTTCCGGGACAGAGCCTCTGGGGCCAACGTCCTGACTTTC.

The sample holds many counts of this clonotype. This chain connects TRBV11-1 to TRBJ1-2; unclear D gene. This CDR3 spans 16 amino acids. CDR1 is SGHAT, CDR2 FQDESV, per germline (reference sequence). The V end was cut by 1 base, the J end by 7 bases, with 19 bases between. In DNA form, the CDR3 reads TGTGCCAGCAGCTTAGAGAGGACGTACCCCCCAGGTGGCTACACCTTC. This gives the protein CASSLERTYPPGGYTF.

The chain has TRBV2 and TRBJ1-3; D is undetermined. Per germline, CDR1 SNHLY and CDR2 FYNNEI. V was clipped by 6 bases and J by 2 bases, with 8 bases between them. The CDR3 consists of 13 residues. CDR3 residues: CASRSFTGNTIYF. DNA of the CDR3: TGTGCCAGCAGGTCATTTACTGGAAACACCATATATTTT.

Concerning this clonotype itself: A read error is possible here, since a much larger clone lies one base away. The CDR3 DNA follows: TGTGCCAGCAGGCCCTGGGAGGCCGAGAAAGAGACCCAGTACTTC. Its translation: CASRPWEAEKETQYF. The chain combines TRBV3-1 with TRBJ2-5; TRBD2 might be the D (6 bases). Germline V gene sequence: CDR1 LGHDT, CDR2 YNNKEL (reference sequence). V dropped 6 bases and J dropped 3 bases, with 17 bases sitting between them. This CDR3 has 15 amino acids.

This clonotype showed up just a few times. This sequence joins TRBV15 and TRBJ1-5, with a possible D match to TRBD1 (6 bases). Trimming left V 3 bases short and J 0 bases short, with 9 bases between. Germline V gives CDR1 LNHNV, CDR2 YYDKDF (reference sequence). The CDR3 spans 15 residues. The CDR3 loop is CATSSRTVSNQPQHF. The CDR3 DNA follows: TGTGCCACCAGCAGCCGGACAGTTAGCAATCAGCCCCAGCATTTT.

This clonotype came up many times. The chain recombines TRBV7-9 with TRBJ2-3, with a possible D match to TRBD1 (6 bases). Trimming shortened V by 5 bases and J by 3 bases, and 21 bases separated the two germline ends. From germline, CDR1 is SEHNR and CDR2 FQNEAQ (reference sequence). The CDR3 has 17 amino acids. CDR3 sequence: CASSRDRSSQRTDTQYF. In DNA form, the CDR3 reads TGTGCCAGCAGCCGCGACAGGTCATCTCAACGTACAGATACGCAGTATTTT.

A few counts support this clonotype. The chain recombines TRBV7-8 with TRBJ2-5; D may match TRBD1 or TRBD2 (5 bases each). Trimming left V 4 bases short and J 5 bases short, with 20 bases between. Germline lookup yields CDR1 SGHVS and CDR2 FQNEAQ. The CDR3 has 16 residues. The chain's CDR3 is CASSSGERGMRETQYF. CDR3 nucleotide sequence: TGTGCCAGCAGCTCCGGGGAAAGGGGAATGAGGGAGACCCAGTACTTC.

This chain joins TRBV20-1 and TRBJ2-3; D ambiguous. The CDR3 is 17 residues long. V lost 3 bases and J lost 1, with 20 bases in between. Germline CDR1 is DFQATT and CDR2 is SNEGSKA (reference sequence). CDR3 amino acids: CSASDPDLEYGTDTQYF. CDR3 coding DNA: TGCAGTGCTAGTGACCCCGACTTAGAGTACGGCACAGATACGCAGTATTTT.

This clonotype was seen only a few times. The chain uses TRBV12-3 or TRBV12-4 and TRBJ1-5; TRBD1 matches at 8 bases. The CDR3 is 17 amino acids. The junction had 9 bases not matched to a gene; V was cut back by 1 base and J by 4 bases. CDR3: CASSLEGWTGINQPQHF. The CDR3 DNA reads as TGTGCCAGCAGTTTAGAAGGTTGGACAGGGATTAATCAGCCCCAGCATTTT.

The sample holds many counts of this clonotype. The CDR3, as DNA: TGTGCCAGCAGCTTACTAATGGGAGGGGGCGCGGATGGCTACACCTTC. Residues: CASSLLMGGGADGYTF. This chain joins TRBV11-2 and TRBJ1-2; 7 positions match TRBD1. Looked up from germline, CDR1 is SGHAT and CDR2 is FQNNGV. The CDR3 sequence is 16 residues long. V lost 2 bases, J lost 6 bases, and 12 bases stayed unmatched. Full variable domain (missing parts from reference TRBV11-2 and TRBJ1-2): EAGVAQSPRYKIIEKRQSVAFWCNPISGHATLYWYQQILGQGPKLLIQFQNNGVVDDSQLPKDRFSAERLKGVDSTLKIQPAKLEDSAVYLCASSLLMGGGADGYTFGSGTRLTVV.

A word on this clonotype: Being one base from a much bigger clone, this may be a read error. This chain joins TRBV6-1 and TRBJ2-1; D perhaps matches TRBD2 (7 bases). The CDR3 loop spans 15 amino acids. Trimming stripped 5 bases from V and 7 bases from J, with 18 bases between. CDR1 and CDR2 (germline): MNHNS, SASEGT. The CDR3 nucleotides are TGTGCCAGCAGTAAAGACCGGGGGGCACTAAATGAGCAGTTCTTC. It translates to CASSKDRGALNEQFF.

The chain is built from TRBV19 and TRBJ2-3, with 8 bases matching TRBD2. The V segment lost 1 base and the J segment 6 bases; nucleotides outside the gene matches: 6. Looked up from germline, CDR1 is LNHDA and CDR2 is SQIVND (reference sequence). The CDR3 has 15 amino acids. The CDR3: CASSIAQRGGDTQYF. CDR3 coding DNA: TGTGCCAGTAGTATAGCCCAACGGGGGGGGGATACGCAGTATTTT.

In its sample, this clonotype was seen many times. This chain joins TRBV3-1 and TRBJ2-1; D is perhaps TRBD1 (5 bases). Per the germline V gene, CDR1 is LGHDT and CDR2 is YNNKEL (reference sequence). The CDR3 runs to 15 residues. The V end was cut by 0 bases, the J end by 5 bases, with 11 bases between. In nucleotides, the CDR3 is TGTGCCAGCAGCCAAGATTTGGGGCAGCACAATGAGCAGTTCTTC. Translating gives CASSQDLGQHNEQFF.

The CDR3 region is CSARKVTGVAYEQYF. CDR3 in DNA: TGCAGTGCTAGAAAGGTGACAGGGGTAGCTTACGAGCAGTACTTC. This chain uses TRBV20-1 with TRBJ2-7, with TRBD1 matching over 8 bases. V shed 2 bases and J 4 bases; nucleotides not matched to a gene: 10. This CDR3 spans 15 amino acids. The V gene's germline CDR1 is DFQATT and CDR2 SNEGSKA (reference sequence).

This clonotype was picked up many times. CDR3 nucleotide sequence: TGTGCCTCTGAAGAGTACAGGGGGCGAGTCAATGAGCAGTTCTTC. This translates into CASEEYRGRVNEQFF. The chain uses TRBV30 and TRBJ2-1; 9 nucleotides line up with TRBD1. The V and J ends lost 7 bases and 6 bases, in that order; junction bases with no gene match: 13. The length of the CDR3 is 15 residues. Germline V gene lookup returns CDR1 GTSNPN and CDR2 SVGIG (reference sequence). Variable domain in full (rest from reference TRBV30 and TRBJ2-1): SQTIHQWPATLVQPVGSPLSLECTVEGTSNPNLYWYRQAAGRGLQLLFYSVGIGQISSEVPQNLSASRPQDRQFILSSKKLLLSDSGFYLCASEEYRGRVNEQFFGPGTRLTVL.

In its sample, this clonotype was seen many times. The chain uses TRBV2 and TRBJ2-1; 9 bases align to TRBD2. The J segment lost 5 bases and the V segment lost 3 bases, leaving 8 bases of the junction unmatched. CDR3 length equals 16 residues. Germline lookup yields CDR1 SNHLY and CDR2 FYNNEI. DNA for the CDR3: TGTGCCAGCAGTGATCGGCGGGGGGGCCGGAACAATGAGCAGTTCTTC. Protein product: CASSDRRGGRNNEQFF.

This chain connects TRBV19 to TRBJ2-1, with TRBD1 matching over 10 bases. Losses at the gene ends were 0 bases for V and 6 bases for J; bases not matched to a gene: 11. The germline V gene encodes CDR1 LNHDA and CDR2 SQIVND (reference sequence). This CDR3 comprises 18 residues. The CDR3 DNA reads TGTGCCAGTAGTATAGATCCGTCTGGGACAGGGGATATCAATGAGCAGTTCTTC. Encoded protein: CASSIDPSGTGDINEQFF.

The CDR3 region is CASSPQMQPNQPQHF. The DNA for the CDR3 is TGTGCCAGCAGTCCCCAGATGCAGCCCAATCAGCCCCAGCATTTT. The chain recombines TRBV6-1 with TRBJ1-5; D gene ambiguous. The CDR3 runs 15 residues. Germline CDR1 MNHNS, CDR2 SASEGT. Trimming took 5 bases from V and 3 from J, leaving 14 bases between them.

In this sample, this clonotype turned up a few times. The J gene is TRBJ2-7, the V gene TRBV12-3 or TRBV12-4; the D gene could be TRBD1 or TRBD2 (5 bases each). This CDR3 has 14 residues. With 3 bases removed from V and 3 bases from J, the gap between germline ends came to 12 bases. CDR3 region: CASSLRGADYEQYF. In nucleotides, the CDR3 is TGTGCCAGCAGTTTGAGGGGCGCCGACTACGAGCAGTACTTC.

Only a few counts were recorded for this clonotype. The rearrangement joins TRBV6-1 to TRBJ1-3, with D unclear. V lost 5 bases and J lost 1, with 9 bases in between. This CDR3 is built from 14 residues. Germline CDR1 MNHNS, CDR2 SASEGT. The CDR3 sequence: CASSWRTSGNTIYF. Here the CDR3 DNA reads TGTGCCAGCAGTTGGCGGACGTCTGGAAACACCATATATTTT.

This clonotype was detected only once. The V call is TRBV28, the J call TRBJ1-5; D is perhaps TRBD1 (6 bases). V shed 3 bases and J shed 4 bases, with 13 bases lying between them. The CDR3 covers 15 residues. Germline V gene data show CDR1 as MDHEN and CDR2 as SYDVKM. The CDR3 loop reads CASSFPSRGNQPQHF. The CDR3 coding sequence is TGTGCCAGCAGTTTTCCAAGCAGGGGAAATCAGCCCCAGCATTTT.

The V and J genes are TRBV7-9 and TRBJ2-1, with 7 bases that match TRBD1. CDR3 length: 16 amino acids. V shed 1 base, J shed 8 bases, and the junction held 11 bases outside the gene matches. Germline loops: CDR1 SEHNR, CDR2 FQNEAQ (reference sequence). CDR3 DNA: TGTGCCAGCAGCTTAGTCAGAGGGGGCATACTTGATGAGCAGTTCTTC. Its protein product is CASSLVRGGILDEQFF.

The DNA for the CDR3 is TGCGCCAGCAGCCACGGACTAGCAGTGAGCACAGATACGCAGTATTTT. It translates to CASSHGLAVSTDTQYF. V gene TRBV4-1 combines with J gene TRBJ2-3; 8 bases are shared with TRBD2. The CDR3 is 16 amino acids. J lost 0 bases, V lost 3 bases, and 5 bases had no gene match. CDR1 is MGHRA and CDR2 is YSYEKL in the germline V gene.

In DNA form, the CDR3 reads TGCAGTGCTAGTATACAGGGAAATCAGCCCCAGCATTTT. Its translation is CSASIQGNQPQHF. This chain connects TRBV20-1 to TRBJ1-5; a weak D match, TRBD1 (6 bases). Per germline, CDR1 DFQATT and CDR2 SNEGSKA (reference sequence). The CDR3 covers 13 residues. V gave up 3 bases and J gave up 4 bases, with 10 bases separating them.

As regards this clonotype: Possible read error: a much larger clone is one base away. CDR3 DNA sequence: TGTGCCATCAGTGAGGGGCGGGGAAGGACTGAAGCTTCCTTT. Translated, it gives CAISEGRGRTEASF. The V and J genes are TRBV10-3 and TRBJ1-1; D call uncertain. There are 14 residues in the CDR3. CDR1 is ENHRY, CDR2 SYGVKD, per germline.

This rearrangement joins TRBV24-1 to TRBJ2-1; D tentatively reads TRBD1 or TRBD2 (5 bases each). Between the trimmed V and J ends, which lost 7 bases and 0 bases, there was a span of 9 bases. This CDR3 is built from 14 residues. Germline assignment: CDR1 KGHDR and CDR2 SFDVKD. CDR3 loop: CATSGTNSYNEQFF. The CDR3 DNA is TGTGCCACCAGCGGGACCAACTCCTACAATGAGCAGTTCTTC.